Sequencing of this T cell receptor beta chain was carried out in a study of T-cell reconstitution after alpha-beta-depleted transplantation in children. The CDR3 loop spans 14 amino acids. Trimming at V came to 6 bases and at J to 2 bases, leaving 6 bases not matched to a gene. Germline V gene sequence: CDR1 ENHRY, CDR2 SYGVKD. TCRbeta library preparation incorporated unique molecular identifiers. TCRdb redid the calling of the PCR reads with MiXCR, one entry per CDR3 protein. The sample has over 200,000 distinct CDR3 sequences, about 8.2% seen once; the top ten hold 35% to 40%. This clonotype has ten or more counts.

This receptor was taken from a male patient aged 2-10 years who had a stem cell transplant for acute myeloid leukemia, so the T cells may come from the graft donor. The sample was PBMCs, mostly from graft donor cells, taken 360 days after TCRalphabeta/CD19-depleted stem cell transplant. The chain joins TRBV10-3 to TRBJ2-7, with 8 positions matching TRBD1. CDR3 region: CAIRDRDPPYEQYV. The CDR3 DNA is TGTGCCATCAGGGACAGGGATCCCCCCTACGAGCAGTACGTC.